The rows below give T cell receptor beta chains drawn from one sample of a study of shared clonotypes between healthy human individuals. Only in-frame clones appear in the TCRdb table, and some are missing; sequencing was by immunoSEQ multiplex PCR. The sample has under 850,000 clones, around 93% seen once; the top ten hold less than 25%. Sequenced input: naive CD8+ T cells sorted from blood. These receptors were taken from a young man in good health. The CDR3 runs from the conserved cysteine through the conserved F or W. D genes are given only for firm matches. Size tells how often a clone was seen (once, few, many) or the class of an expanded clone, and some rows leave it out.

clone_size j_call d_call v_call cdr3_nt cdr3_aa
few TRBJ2-1 NA TRBV2 TGTGCCAGCATTTTAAACGGTGAGCAGTTCTTC CASILNGEQFF
NA TRBJ2-7 TRBD2 TRBV9 TGTGCCAGCAGCATCCGGGACTACCCCTACGAGCAGTACTTC CASSIRDYPYEQYF
NA TRBJ2-1 NA TRBV19 TGTGCCAGTAGTTCGACTTTTCATCGTGAGCAGTTCTTC CASSSTFHREQFF
NA TRBJ2-1 TRBD2 TRBV4-3 TGCGCCAGCAGCTTCCTAGCGGGAGGGCCGATGGATGAGCAGTTCTTC CASSFLAGGPMDEQFF
few TRBJ2-3 NA TRBV7-9 TGTGCCAGCAGCTTACGCACAGATACGCAGTATTTT CASSLRTDTQYF
NA TRBJ2-1 TRBD2 TRBV9 TGTGCCAGCAGGGGAGGGTCCGCACCGGGTAATGAGCAGTTCTTC CASRGGSAPGNEQFF
NA TRBJ2-5 NA TRBV5-8 TGTGCCAGCAGCGAGGGACTCCTGAACCAAGAGACCCAGTACTTC CASSEGLLNQETQYF
NA TRBJ1-5 TRBD1 TRBV10-3 TGTGCCACCCGCGAGGGACAGGGCAATCAGCCCCAGCATTTT CATREGQGNQPQHF
NA TRBJ2-5 TRBD1 TRBV5-6 TGTGCCAGCACCCTCGGGACAGGGCCATTCTGGGAGACCCAGTACTTC CASTLGTGPFWETQYF
NA TRBJ2-1 TRBD2 TRBV10-1 TGCGCCAGCAGCCACACTATTCGCTCGGCGGGAGGCGCCTACAATGAGCAGTTCTTC CASSHTIRSAGGAYNEQFF
NA TRBJ2-1 TRBD2 TRBV2 TGTGCCAGCATTGACCTAGCGGGAGAGGATGAGCAGTTCTTC CASIDLAGEDEQFF
NA TRBJ2-7 TRBD2 TRBV27 TGTGCCAGCAGTTTGGGAGCGGGAGTGTACGAGCAGTACTTC CASSLGAGVYEQYF